The present T cell receptor (beta chain) was sequenced within a study of blood T cell repertoires in COVID-19. Turning to the study itself: Researchers got acute and convalescent COVID-19 samples from the United States, Italy and Spain. Nucleic acid was either cDNA or gDNA, and it came from T cells, B-cell-depleted T cells, or PBMCs.

The CDR3 consists of 14 residues. In germline, CDR1 is SNHLY, CDR2 FYNNEI. The V and J ends lost 2 bases and 6 bases respectively, with 14 bases between them. This clone appeared a single time. TCRdb's copy holds only in-frame clones and misses some; the assay was immunoSEQ multiplex PCR. The sample has about 210,000 clones; about nine tenths are singletons. The clonotype originates from a middle-aged man with acute or convalescent COVID-19. Sequencing was done on a sample of peripheral blood. The rearrangement uses TRBV2 and TRBJ2-7; D possibly corresponds to TRBD1 (5 bases). CDR3 region: CASSERGWGTEQYF. In nucleotides, the CDR3 is TGTGCCAGCAGTGAAAGGGGTTGGGGAACCGAGCAGTACTTC.